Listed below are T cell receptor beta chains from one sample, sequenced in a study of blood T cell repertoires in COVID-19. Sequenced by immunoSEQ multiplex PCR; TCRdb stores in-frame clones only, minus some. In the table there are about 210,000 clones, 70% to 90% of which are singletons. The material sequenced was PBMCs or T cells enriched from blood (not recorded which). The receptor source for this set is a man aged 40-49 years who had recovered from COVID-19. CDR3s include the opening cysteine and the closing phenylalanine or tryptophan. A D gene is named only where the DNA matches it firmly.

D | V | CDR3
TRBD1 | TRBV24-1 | CATSERGPSYEQYF
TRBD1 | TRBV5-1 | CASSRSGTGRYEQYF
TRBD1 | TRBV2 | CASSEGAWQPQHF
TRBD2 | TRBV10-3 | CAISEPTSGSNEQYF
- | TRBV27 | CASSLTAGPWGNQPQHF
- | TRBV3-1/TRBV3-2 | CASSQAVGTQYF
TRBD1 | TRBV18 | CASSPMSGGPYEQYF
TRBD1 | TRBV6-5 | CASSRDRGVGYGYTF
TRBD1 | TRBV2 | CARRQGSPYGYTF
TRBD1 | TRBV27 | CASSRYGFGTGRNQPQHF
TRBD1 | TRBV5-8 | CASSFRGHNYGYTF
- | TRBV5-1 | CASSFNSDTTLSGYTF
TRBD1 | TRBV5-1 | CASSLQGAYYGYTF
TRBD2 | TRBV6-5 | CASSYGLAGGRHEQFF
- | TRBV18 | CASSPQRRDLFF
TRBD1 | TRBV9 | CASGESLQGAGNTEAFF
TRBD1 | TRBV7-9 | CASSFWQGDYEQYF
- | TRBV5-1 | CASRSGLEQPQHF
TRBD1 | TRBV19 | CASSTTGTALNQPQHF
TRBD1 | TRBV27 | CASSFDRGEIYGYTF
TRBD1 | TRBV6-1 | CASSEELDRGNYGYTF
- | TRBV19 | CASRKTGQGETQYF